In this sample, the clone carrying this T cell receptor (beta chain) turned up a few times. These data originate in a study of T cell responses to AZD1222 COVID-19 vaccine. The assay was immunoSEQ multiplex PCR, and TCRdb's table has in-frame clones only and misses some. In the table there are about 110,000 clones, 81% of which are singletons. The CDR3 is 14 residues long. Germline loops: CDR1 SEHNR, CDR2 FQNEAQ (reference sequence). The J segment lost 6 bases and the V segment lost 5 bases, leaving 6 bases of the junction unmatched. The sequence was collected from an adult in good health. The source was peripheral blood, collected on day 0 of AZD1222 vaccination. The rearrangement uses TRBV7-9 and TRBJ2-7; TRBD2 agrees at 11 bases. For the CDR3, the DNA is TGTGCCAGCAGCCGACTAGCGGGAAACAGCGAGCAGTACTTC. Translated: CASSRLAGNSEQYF.